This TCR beta chain was identified during a study of regulatory T cells in long-lasting Graves disease. The CDR3 covers 14 residues. Per the germline V gene, CDR1 is LGHDT and CDR2 is YNNKEL (reference sequence). With 4 bases removed from V and 3 bases from J, the gap between germline ends came to 10 bases. Time point described: newly diagnosed GD, antithyroid drugs for less than 3 months. With RNA extracted from PBMCs as input, the TCR library was made. Nine milliliters of peripheral blood went into EDTA tubes. According to the study, TCR beta libraries were built with iRepertoire HTBI primers and CDR3-region Arm-PCR. TCRdb re-analysed the multiplex PCR reads in MiXCR, keeping a single row per CDR3 protein. In the table there are about 530,000 distinct CDR3 sequences, 15% to 20% of which are singletons. Study-level results: Having few samples may have compromised the accuracy.

Many counts were recorded for this clonotype. Its antigen is not known. This sample also belongs to another study, concerning T cells in Graves' hyperthyroidism and ophthalmopathy. That investigation notes: Ophthalmopathy onset followed model prediction by a median approximately seven months.

The source material was peripheral blood mononuclear cells (PBMCs), sampled at new diagnosis, from a patient treated with antithyroid drugs. The chain combines TRBV3-1 with TRBJ2-1, with D perhaps TRBD1 (6 bases). The sequence came from a woman aged 35-65 years with Graves disease. CDR3 coding DNA: TGTGCCAGCAGCCCCCGACAGGACTACAATGAGCAGTTCTTC. It yields the protein CASSPRQDYNEQFF.